This passage covers 5 T cell receptor beta chains from one sample sequenced in a study of cytomegalovirus exposure and HLA in healthy donors. Generated by immunoSEQ multiplex PCR, the TCRdb table keeps only in-frame clones and is missing some. The sample records about 66,000 clones, approximately 96% being singletons. Sample: PBMCs. The source of these receptors is a woman between 18 and 29 years old in good health and CMV-seropositive.

V gene TRBV21-1 combines with J gene TRBJ1-1. TRBV21-1 is a pseudogene locus. CDR3 size: 14 residues. CDR3 nucleotide sequence: TGTGCCAGCAGCAAAGCCGAGGAGGGAACTGAAGCTTTCTTT. As protein: CASSKAEEGTEAFF.

J is TRBJ1-1 and V is TRBV28; D not resolved. V was clipped by 2 bases and J by 1 base, with 5 bases between them. Germline V lookup: CDR1 MDHEN, CDR2 SYDVKM. The length of the CDR3 is 13 residues. CDR3: CASSLNGNTEAFF. Here the CDR3 DNA reads TGTGCCAGCAGTTTAAACGGGAACACTGAAGCTTTCTTT.

This clone was picked up one time. This sequence joins TRBV19 and TRBJ1-5; 8 bases fit TRBD1. The CDR3 totals 15 residues. Trimming at V came to 6 bases and at J to 2 bases, leaving 6 bases not matched to a gene. Germline V gene sequence: CDR1 LNHDA, CDR2 SQIVND (reference sequence). In DNA form, the CDR3 reads TGTGCCAGTAGCCAAGGGACAGGAGGCAATCAGCCCCAGCATTTT. Translated, it gives CASSQGTGGNQPQHF.

The chain links TRBV5-6 to TRBJ2-1; 9 bases are shared with TRBD2. CDR1 SGHDT and CDR2 YYEEEE come from the germline V gene. Trimming at V came to 1 base and at J to 10 bases, leaving 9 bases not matched to a gene. The CDR3 spans 15 residues. In nucleotides, the CDR3 is TGTGCCAGCAGCTTGAGGGCGGGAGGGCCGTTGGAGCAGTTCTTC. Amino acid sequence: CASSLRAGGPLEQFF.

This clone was recorded only once. V usage is TRBV11-2 and J usage is TRBJ2-2; D might be TRBD1 (6 bases). In germline, CDR1 is SGHAT, CDR2 FQNNGV. CDR3 size: 14 residues. V was trimmed by 5 bases and J by 9 bases, leaving 16 bases between them. CDR3 nucleotides: TGTGCCAGCAGCCAACTGGACAGTTTCAGGGAGCTGTTTTTT. Protein: CASSQLDSFRELFF. Full variable domain (rest looked up from reference TRBV11-2 and TRBJ2-2): EAGVAQSPRYKIIEKRQSVAFWCNPISGHATLYWYQQILGQGPKLLIQFQNNGVVDDSQLPKDRFSAERLKGVDSTLKIQPAKLEDSAVYLCASSQLDSFRELFFGEGSRLTVL.